The rows below give T cell receptor beta chains drawn from one sample of a study of T cell changes during pregnancy in multiple sclerosis. Sequencing used immunoSEQ multiplex PCR; TCRdb keeps in-frame clones, though not all of them. The data hold 25,000 to 35,000 clones, with 70% to 90% observed a single time. The starting material was CD8+ T cells from peripheral blood mononuclear cells, obtained in the second trimester of pregnancy. Source of these receptors: a female donor with multiple sclerosis, enrolled in a pregnancy study. Both conserved end residues are trimmed from each CDR3.

V gene | CDR3 protein
TRBV30 | AWSAEGGSTDEQF
TRBV2 | ASSERDRPQETQY
TRBV9 | ASSVLGNFYEQY
TRBV27 | ASSFVGTGGTEAF
TRBV7-9 | ASSSRLAGGGTDTQY
TRBV13 | ASSLGRARGYT
TRBV27 | ASSPSGGYGYT
TRBV4-3 | ASSQDREGYGYT
TRBV11-2 | ASSLETSADTQY
TRBV6-4 | ASSDSGGIRGETQY
TRBV27 | ASSLRGGELF
TRBV2 | ASLHPGQPTNEKLF
TRBV2 | ASSDLSKPNYGYT
TRBV7-7 | ASSPGTGYEQY
TRBV7-3 | ARLHGLITSPLH
TRBV7-2 | ASSLRGGLNTEAF
TRBV14 | ASSQGLTGRRLDNSPLH
TRBV27 | ASSPRQGPPSNTEAF
TRBV27 | ASSSGLIGGEQY
TRBV6-6 | ASSYSGTGSSPLH
TRBV7-8 | ASSFWLSGSGANVLT
TRBV28 | ASSLLAGGPYEQY
TRBV14 | ASSQETGDSYNEQF
TRBV5-1 | ASRHRGRGYLGEQF
TRBV19 | ASSIDLAGVLYNEQF
TRBV11-2 | ASSLDLSRVYEQY
TRBV9 | ASSVGLWAEDTQY
TRBV11-2 | ASSSPGQQNTEAF
TRBV7-8 | ASRGQGYEQY
TRBV27 | ASSQTGSRYGYT